This T cell receptor (beta chain) was retrieved from a study of blood T cells in healthy people across ages. Notes on the study in general: Any conclusive comparison of naive versus antigen-experienced cells was prevented by using unsorted PBMCs.

This clonotype has only a few counts. No antigen is known for it. The CDR3 consists of 17 residues. V lost 3 bases, J lost 2 bases, and 17 bases lay in between. Looked up from germline, CDR1 is SGDLS and CDR2 is YYNGEE. With a J-beta primer mix and a sample-barcoded 5' primer, a second PCR ran roughly 6 to 11 cycles. Each CDR3 protein gets one entry after TCRdb re-called the 5' RACE reads with MiXCR. There are roughly 700,000 distinct CDR3 sequences in the sample; around 49% occur only once, and 25% to 35% lies in the top ten. The chain uses TRBV9 and TRBJ2-2, with D possibly being TRBD1 or TRBD2 (5 bases each). The clonotype comes from an older woman in good health. The sample consisted of blood. CDR3 sequence (DNA): TGTGCCAGCAGCGACGAAGCCGGGGCCCTAAACACCGGGGAGCTGTTTTTT. Its translation: CASSDEAGALNTGELFF. Based on the CDR3 plus reference TRBV9 and TRBJ2-2, the full variable domain is DSGVTQTPKHLITATGQRVTLRCSPRSGDLSVYWYQQSLDQGLQFLIQYYNGEERAKGNILERFSAQQFPDLHSELNLSSLELGDSALYFCASSDEAGALNTGELFFGEGSRLTVL.